These T cell receptor beta chains were read from a single sample in a study of blood T cell repertoires in COVID-19. Sequencing used immunoSEQ multiplex PCR; TCRdb keeps in-frame clones, though not all of them. The sample lists about 200,000 clones, 89% occurring once. Sequences were obtained from peripheral blood. The receptors come from a man aged 40-49 years with acute or convalescent COVID-19. Both conserved end residues are part of each CDR3. Each record gives: V gene, J gene, CDR3 protein.

V gene: TRBV11-2; J gene: TRBJ2-2; CDR3 protein: CASSSLAGVAGELFF
V gene: TRBV5-1; J gene: TRBJ1-1; CDR3 protein: CASSLGKNTEAFF
V gene: TRBV7-2; J gene: TRBJ2-5; CDR3 protein: CASSLFRGQEETQYF
V gene: TRBV3-1/TRBV3-2; J gene: TRBJ1-2; CDR3 protein: CASSQVGRGIFGYTF
V gene: TRBV5-4; J gene: TRBJ1-1; CDR3 protein: CASSPGQGDTEAFF
V gene: TRBV3-1/TRBV3-2; J gene: TRBJ2-1; CDR3 protein: CASSQAQYYNEQFF
V gene: TRBV19; J gene: TRBJ1-5; CDR3 protein: CASRTTGWDQPQHF
V gene: TRBV2; J gene: TRBJ2-5; CDR3 protein: CASSRIGLAPQETQYF
V gene: TRBV11-2; J gene: TRBJ1-4; CDR3 protein: CASSRWTGANEKLFF
V gene: TRBV5-1; J gene: TRBJ2-3; CDR3 protein: CASSLARSGGIPTDTQYF
V gene: TRBV7-2; J gene: TRBJ2-7; CDR3 protein: CASSLGHRLAFYEQYF
V gene: TRBV12-3/TRBV12-4; J gene: TRBJ1-2; CDR3 protein: CASRGQDFYGYTF
V gene: TRBV30; J gene: TRBJ1-2; CDR3 protein: CAWSRDTRTSGYTF
V gene: TRBV7-8; J gene: TRBJ1-5; CDR3 protein: CASSRSTAEAQHF
V gene: TRBV3-1/TRBV3-2; J gene: TRBJ2-3; CDR3 protein: CASSQDGTSPFPYF
V gene: TRBV27; J gene: TRBJ2-2; CDR3 protein: CASSRDRASGGELFF
V gene: TRBV5-1; J gene: TRBJ1-1; CDR3 protein: CASSGGQPNTEAFF
V gene: TRBV5-6; J gene: TRBJ2-7; CDR3 protein: CASPRDRGSYEQYF
V gene: TRBV24-1; J gene: TRBJ2-1; CDR3 protein: CATSDLRGTSGGNEQFF
V gene: TRBV2; J gene: TRBJ1-5; CDR3 protein: CASSAGVQPQHF
V gene: TRBV5-1; J gene: TRBJ1-2; CDR3 protein: CASSLADRYYGYTF
V gene: TRBV7-9; J gene: TRBJ2-2; CDR3 protein: CASSLMPGLPGELFF
V gene: TRBV11-3; J gene: TRBJ2-2; CDR3 protein: CASSLALAGNTGELFF
V gene: TRBV5-1; J gene: TRBJ2-1; CDR3 protein: CASSPFRTGDNEQFF
V gene: TRBV7-6; J gene: TRBJ1-2; CDR3 protein: CASSLGTGTNYGYTF